A single T cell receptor beta chain is shown here with its context. Its antigen is unidentified. The data were taken from a study of siplizumab effects on memory and regulatory T cells. The table came from immunoSEQ multiplex PCR; TCRdb's copy has only in-frame clones and leaves some out. The profile shows some 100,000 clones, roughly 96% of them singletons. This CDR3 has 15 residues. Trimming shortened V by 0 bases and J by 0 bases, and 8 bases separated the two germline ends. The germline V gene encodes CDR1 SGHTA and CDR2 FQGNSA. Notes on the study in general: To unstimulated subsets, only a minor fraction of alloreactive clones could be mapped. With siplizumab, cumulative frequency of CD4+ memory-derived alloreactive sequences dropped significantly.

The TCR comes from a human donor in good health. The sample comprised naive CD4+ T cells sorted from blood. The chain recombines TRBV7-2 with TRBJ1-1; unclear D gene. In DNA form, the CDR3 reads TGTGCCAGCAGCTTAGCGAAGCGATTGAACACTGAAGCTTTCTTT. Encoded protein: CASSLAKRLNTEAFF.